This T cell receptor beta chain emerged from a study of cytomegalovirus exposure and HLA in healthy donors. PCR was performed using 60 Vbeta and 13 Jbeta primers. Produced via immunoSEQ multiplex PCR; TCRdb's table is partial and in-frame only. The sample holds 100,000 to 150,000 clones; over 70% are singletons and the top ten take around 1.8%. The J segment lost 3 bases and the V segment lost 3 bases, leaving 12 bases of the junction unmatched. CDR1 SGHTA and CDR2 FQGNSA come from the germline V gene. The CDR3 extends over 17 amino acids. The chain is built from TRBV7-2 and TRBJ2-5; 8 bases agree with TRBD2. The sequenced material came from PBMCs. This receptor was obtained from a middle-aged woman in good health and CMV-seronegative. This chain's CDR3 is CASSFSLGGGGEETQYF. CDR3 coding DNA: TGTGCCAGCAGCTTTAGTCTCGGGGGGGGCGGGGAAGAGACCCAGTACTTC.